What follows are 8 T cell receptor beta chains derived from one specimen sequenced in a study of identical twins. TCRdb re-called the 5' RACE reads with MiXCR, one entry per CDR3 protein. This sample yields roughly 710,000 distinct CDR3 sequences, of which 5.5% to 6.5% are seen a single time; 1.5% to 2% belongs to the top ten. The sequenced sample was naive T cells sorted from blood. These receptors originate from a young man in good health.

This clonotype occurred many times. The chain has TRBV6-6 and TRBJ1-2, with D unclear. This CDR3 has 10 residues. V lost 2 bases to trimming and J lost 8 bases, with 3 bases between them. Per germline, CDR1 MNHNY and CDR2 SVGAGI (reference sequence). CDR3 region: CASSYGGYTF. CDR3 coding DNA: TGTGCCAGCAGTTACGGGGGCTACACCTTC.

This clonotype has a count of ten or more. At one boundary the junction diverges from the germline segment, which might be a read error. This chain joins TRBV12-3 or TRBV12-4 and TRBJ1-5; 9 nucleotides match TRBD1. This CDR3 comprises 13 residues. Written as DNA, the CDR3 is TGTGCCAGCAGTTTGGCCCCCGGACAGGGGAATTTTTTT. Translating it yields CASSLAPGQGNFF.

This clonotype was recorded at least ten times. The genes are TRBV15 and TRBJ2-5; a weak D match, TRBD2 (7 bases). This CDR3 is 15 amino acids long. Per the germline V gene, CDR1 is LNHNV and CDR2 is YYDKDF (reference sequence). Trimming removed 3 bases at V and 5 bases at J, with 16 bases between. The CDR3 DNA is TGTGCCACCAGCAGGCAGCCAGGGGAGGGGGAGACCCAGTACTTC. It is translated as CATSRQPGEGETQYF. Full variable domain (remainder filled in from reference TRBV15 and TRBJ2-5): DAMVIQNPRYQVTQFGKPVTLSCSQTLNHNVMYWYQQKSSQAPKLLFHYYDKDFNNEADTPDNFQSRRPNTSFCFLDIRSPGLGDTAMYLCATSRQPGEGETQYFGPGTRLLVL.

This clonotype was observed many times. The chain employs TRBV10-3 and TRBJ1-6, with 10 bases aligning to TRBD1. CDR3 length: 15 residues. Germline V gene sequence: CDR1 ENHRY, CDR2 SYGVKD. V dropped 3 bases and J dropped 8; count of bases not matched to a gene: 4. The CDR3 sequence is CAISDTGQGHSPLHF. Written as DNA, the CDR3 is TGTGCCATCAGTGACACGGGACAGGGGCATTCACCCCTCCACTTT.

The genes are TRBV12-3 or TRBV12-4 and TRBJ1-5; a weak D match, TRBD1 (5 bases). The CDR3 runs 15 residues. V was trimmed by 7 bases and J by 4 bases, leaving 17 bases between them. The CDR3 here is CASKAKGNRNQPQHF. For the CDR3, the DNA is TGTGCCAGCAAGGCCAAGGGGAATAGAAATCAGCCCCAGCATTTT.

This clonotype was detected a few times. The chain recombines TRBV12-3 or TRBV12-4 with TRBJ1-6; D not certain. This CDR3 is 14 amino acids long. Trimming left V 6 bases short and J 5 bases short, with 11 bases between. The CDR3 nucleotides read TGTGCCAGCAGGCCCACGCGGAATAATTCACCCCTCCACTTT. It codes for CASRPTRNNSPLHF.

This clonotype was recorded at least ten times. The chain recombines TRBV12-3 or TRBV12-4 with TRBJ2-3; a weak D match, TRBD2 (5 bases). The ends were cut back, 7 bases at V and 4 bases at J, with 12 bases in the middle. The CDR3 has 13 residues. CDR3 amino acids: CASTRLGADTQYF. In nucleotides, the CDR3 is TGTGCCAGCACTCGACTGGGAGCAGATACGCAGTATTTT.

In its sample, this clonotype was seen a few times. CDR3 protein: CASSQEADSGANVLTF. The DNA for the CDR3 is TGTGCCAGCAGCCAAGAGGCGGATTCTGGGGCCAACGTCCTGACTTTC. V usage is TRBV3-1 and J usage is TRBJ2-6; no definite D call. V lost 0 bases to trimming and J lost 1 base, with 7 bases between them. Germline values: CDR1 LGHDT, CDR2 YNNKEL (reference sequence). There are 16 residues in the CDR3.